The rows below give T cell receptor beta chains drawn from one sample of a study of radiotherapy plus CTLA-4 blockade in lung cancer. Using immunoSEQ multiplex PCR, the repertoire was profiled, and TCRdb retains in-frame clones only, with some absent. The table shows about 87,000 clones, with around 84% occurring only once. The sequenced sample was peripheral blood, obtained from a patient treated with radiotherapy plus ipilimumab. These receptors all come from a human donor with non-small cell lung cancer that progressed on radiotherapy plus ipilimumab. Both conserved end residues are part of each CDR3. The D gene is left open where the match is weak. Some rows mark clone size as missing; the rest say once, few, many or name a class of expanded clone.

J gene: TRBJ1-3
D gene: .
clone size: .
V gene: TRBV5-1
CDR3 DNA: TGCGCCAGCAGCGTAGGGACGGCAAGCTCTGGAAACACCATATATTTT
CDR3 protein: CASSVGTASSGNTIYF

J gene: TRBJ2-5
D gene: TRBD2
clone size: once
V gene: TRBV7-9
CDR3 DNA: TGTGCCAGCGGGGAGGGGCCCCAGACCCAGTACTTC
CDR3 protein: CASGEGPQTQYF

J gene: TRBJ1-1
D gene: .
clone size: once
V gene: TRBV28
CDR3 DNA: TGTGCCAGCAGTCGCCTGGGGGACACTGAAGCTTTCTTT
CDR3 protein: CASSRLGDTEAFF

J gene: TRBJ2-7
D gene: TRBD2
clone size: .
V gene: TRBV10-1
CDR3 DNA: TGCGCCAGCAGAACTACTAGCGGGCGGACCTACGAGCAGTACTTC
CDR3 protein: CASRTTSGRTYEQYF

J gene: TRBJ1-1
D gene: .
clone size: .
V gene: TRBV5-6
CDR3 DNA: TGTGCCAGCAGCTTATCATCGCGGCTGGAAGCTTTCTTT
CDR3 protein: CASSLSSRLEAFF

J gene: TRBJ1-6
D gene: TRBD1
clone size: .
V gene: TRBV27
CDR3 DNA: TGTGCCAGCAGGGGGGGGGACAGGACCTTTAATTCACCCCTCCACTTT
CDR3 protein: CASRGGDRTFNSPLHF

J gene: TRBJ2-7
D gene: .
clone size: .
V gene: TRBV30
CDR3 DNA: TGTGCCTGGAGTCCACGCCGGGTCGGCCTTAACTCCTACGAGCAGTACTTC
CDR3 protein: CAWSPRRVGLNSYEQYF

J gene: TRBJ2-7
D gene: .
clone size: .
V gene: TRBV4-1
CDR3 DNA: TGCGCCAGCAGCCAAGATACACTAGCCCCCTACGAGCAGTACTTC
CDR3 protein: CASSQDTLAPYEQYF

J gene: TRBJ2-3
D gene: .
clone size: .
V gene: TRBV7-3
CDR3 DNA: TGTGCCAGCAGCTTAAGGAGGAGCACAGATACGCAGTATTTT
CDR3 protein: CASSLRRSTDTQYF

J gene: TRBJ1-1
D gene: TRBD1
clone size: .
V gene: TRBV5-1
CDR3 DNA: TGCGCCAGCAGCTTGGAAGGGGGCGCATTCACTGAAGCTTTCTTT
CDR3 protein: CASSLEGGAFTEAFF

J gene: TRBJ2-2
D gene: .
clone size: few
V gene: TRBV6-5
CDR3 DNA: TGTGCCAGCACGGAGTCCACCGGGGAGCTGTTTTTT
CDR3 protein: CASTESTGELFF

J gene: TRBJ1-2
D gene: .
clone size: .
V gene: TRBV29-1
CDR3 DNA: TGCAGCGTTGGCCAGGAAGCTAACTATGGCTACACCTTC
CDR3 protein: CSVGQEANYGYTF

J gene: TRBJ2-1
D gene: .
clone size: .
V gene: TRBV18
CDR3 DNA: TGTGCCAGCTCCCCCGGACGAGGTGAGCAGTTCTTC
CDR3 protein: CASSPGRGEQFF

J gene: TRBJ2-7
D gene: TRBD1
clone size: few
V gene: TRBV23-1
CDR3 DNA: TGCGCCAGCAGCTTCGGACAGGGGGCATCCTACGAGCAGTACTTC
CDR3 protein: CASSFGQGASYEQYF

J gene: TRBJ2-3
D gene: .
clone size: .
V gene: TRBV18
CDR3 DNA: TGTGCCAGCTCCCCTATGCCGATCATTGATACGCAGTATTTT
CDR3 protein: CASSPMPIIDTQYF

J gene: TRBJ2-1
D gene: .
clone size: .
V gene: TRBV23-1
CDR3 DNA: TGCGCCAGCAGTCATGGCGGCAATGAGCAGTTCTTC
CDR3 protein: CASSHGGNEQFF

J gene: TRBJ1-6
D gene: .
clone size: .
V gene: TRBV5-1
CDR3 DNA: TGCGCCAGCAGCGGTACAGGTTTTAATTCACCCCTCCACTTT
CDR3 protein: CASSGTGFNSPLHF

J gene: TRBJ2-5
D gene: TRBD2
clone size: few
V gene: TRBV14
CDR3 DNA: TGTGCCAGCAGCCACGGGAGCGGGAAATTCGAGACCCAGTACTTC
CDR3 protein: CASSHGSGKFETQYF

J gene: TRBJ1-2
D gene: .
clone size: .
V gene: TRBV19
CDR3 DNA: TGTGCCAGTAGTACTCCGGACAGATACTATGGCTACACCTTC
CDR3 protein: CASSTPDRYYGYTF

J gene: TRBJ1-5
D gene: .
clone size: .
V gene: TRBV18
CDR3 DNA: TGTGCCAGCTCACCACCGAATCAGCCCCAGCATTTT
CDR3 protein: CASSPPNQPQHF

J gene: TRBJ1-1
D gene: TRBD1
clone size: once
V gene: TRBV11-1
CDR3 DNA: TGTGCCAGCAGCTTCCCGGGGGACAGGGGTTCGGCTTTCTTT
CDR3 protein: CASSFPGDRGSAFF

J gene: TRBJ1-4
D gene: .
clone size: .
V gene: TRBV19
CDR3 DNA: TGTGCCAGTAGCCGCGGCTGGGGGGCGAGTGAAAAACTGTTTTTT
CDR3 protein: CASSRGWGASEKLFF

J gene: TRBJ1-5
D gene: .
clone size: .
V gene: TRBV28
CDR3 DNA: TGTGCCAGCAGTTTAGGAGTGAAGCGAGGTCAGCCCCAGCATTTT
CDR3 protein: CASSLGVKRGQPQHF

J gene: TRBJ2-7
D gene: TRBD1
clone size: .
V gene: TRBV18
CDR3 DNA: TGTGCCAGCTCACCCAACACCGCGACAGGGGTTAGCCACGAGCAGTACTTC
CDR3 protein: CASSPNTATGVSHEQYF

J gene: TRBJ2-1
D gene: TRBD2
clone size: .
V gene: TRBV14
CDR3 DNA: TGTGCCAGCAGCCAAGGGGGACTAGTAGATGAGCAGTTCTTC
CDR3 protein: CASSQGGLVDEQFF

J gene: TRBJ1-5
D gene: .
clone size: .
V gene: TRBV2
CDR3 DNA: TGTGCCAGCAGTTCCCGAGGGTTTAGCAATCAGCCCCAGCATTTT
CDR3 protein: CASSSRGFSNQPQHF

J gene: TRBJ2-1
D gene: .
clone size: .
V gene: TRBV4-2
CDR3 DNA: TGTGCCAGCAGCCAAGAGCCTTACTACAATGAGCAGTTCTTC
CDR3 protein: CASSQEPYYNEQFF

J gene: TRBJ1-2
D gene: .
clone size: .
V gene: TRBV5-6
CDR3 DNA: TGTGCCAGCAGCTTGCCAGGGTTTGGCTACACCTTC
CDR3 protein: CASSLPGFGYTF

J gene: TRBJ2-3
D gene: TRBD2
clone size: .
V gene: TRBV7-6
CDR3 DNA: TGTGCCAGCAGCTACCATAGCGGGGCAGCAGATACGCAGTATTTT
CDR3 protein: CASSYHSGAADTQYF

J gene: TRBJ2-1
D gene: .
clone size: .
V gene: TRBV18
CDR3 DNA: TGTGCCAGCTCACCGGCCGGGTTATGGGAGCAGTTCTTC
CDR3 protein: CASSPAGLWEQFF

J gene: TRBJ2-7
D gene: .
clone size: .
V gene: TRBV10-1
CDR3 DNA: TGCGCCAGCTCCCTATGGGGCCAAGGGTGGGAGCAGTACTTC
CDR3 protein: CASSLWGQGWEQYF

J gene: TRBJ1-2
D gene: .
clone size: few
V gene: TRBV6-5
CDR3 DNA: TGTGCCAGCAGTAAGACAGGATGGGACTATGGCTACACCTTC
CDR3 protein: CASSKTGWDYGYTF

J gene: TRBJ1-4
D gene: .
clone size: .
V gene: TRBV7-2
CDR3 DNA: TGTGCCAGCAGCGGGAGGACAGTTGAAAAACTGTTTTTT
CDR3 protein: CASSGRTVEKLFF

J gene: TRBJ2-4
D gene: TRBD2
clone size: .
V gene: TRBV7-9
CDR3 DNA: TGTGCCAGCAGCTGGGCATCCGGGACTAGCGATTTGGCCAAAAACATTCAGTACTTC
CDR3 protein: CASSWASGTSDLAKNIQYF

J gene: TRBJ1-1
D gene: .
clone size: .
V gene: TRBV7-6
CDR3 DNA: TGTGCCAGCAGTCTTCTCAGGGTCTTGAACACTGAAGCTTTCTTT
CDR3 protein: CASSLLRVLNTEAFF